These T cell receptor beta chains were read from a single sample in a study of cytomegalovirus exposure and HLA in healthy donors. This table comes from immunoSEQ multiplex PCR, and its TCRdb copy is limited to in-frame clones, with some not included. The profile shows roughly 140,000 clones, about two thirds of them singletons. Sequenced material: PBMCs. The receptors were sampled from a man aged 55 to 70 in good health and CMV-seronegative. Each CDR3 is given with its conserved first and last residue. Fields, in order: V gene, J gene, clone size, D gene, CDR3 protein, CDR3 DNA. The D gene is left open where the match is weak. The size of a clone is reported for some rows only, either as once, few or many, or as a class for expanded clones.

TRBV5-4	TRBJ2-7	.	TRBD2	CASSSNRLAGAYEQYF	TGTGCCAGCAGCTCGAACCGACTAGCGGGAGCCTACGAGCAGTACTTC
TRBV5-1	TRBJ2-7	.	TRBD1	CASSLGGQGRSYEQYF	TGCGCCAGCAGCTTGGGGGGACAGGGGCGGTCCTACGAGCAGTACTTC
TRBV7-2	TRBJ2-1	.	TRBD2	CASSLDREAGSYNEQFF	TGTGCCAGCAGCTTAGACCGGGAGGCCGGCTCCTACAATGAGCAGTTCTTC
TRBV19	TRBJ2-3	.	TRBD2	CASASGRGGTDTQYF	TGTGCCAGTGCCTCGGGGAGGGGCGGCACAGATACGCAGTATTTT
TRBV10-3	TRBJ2-3	.	TRBD2	CAISESSGRASTDTQYF	TGTGCCATCAGTGAATCAAGCGGGAGGGCCTCTACAGATACGCAGTATTTT
TRBV7-3	TRBJ1-1	few	TRBD1	CASSASGTANTEAFF	TGTGCCAGCAGCGCCTCCGGGACAGCCAACACTGAAGCTTTCTTT
TRBV27	TRBJ2-3	.	TRBD2	CASNGGGITDTQYF	TGTGCCAGCAACGGGGGAGGGATCACAGATACGCAGTATTTT
TRBV25-1	TRBJ2-3	.	.	CASSDVGLISTDTQYF	TGTGCCAGCAGTGACGTCGGACTGATAAGCACAGATACGCAGTATTTT
TRBV28	TRBJ2-7	.	TRBD1	CASQRDRGLEQYF	TGTGCCAGCCAGCGGGACAGGGGGTTAGAGCAGTACTTC
TRBV5-6	TRBJ2-3	.	TRBD2	CASSLGLDADTQYF	TGTGCCAGCAGCCTGGGACTAGATGCAGATACGCAGTATTTT
TRBV6-1	TRBJ2-7	.	.	CASSELADSYEQYF	TGTGCCAGCAGTGAACTCGCGGATTCCTACGAGCAGTACTTC
TRBV14	TRBJ1-2	.	.	CASSQGGGRPNYGYTF	TGTGCCAGCAGCCAAGGGGGGGGGAGACCTAACTATGGCTACACCTTC
TRBV2	TRBJ1-6	.	TRBD1	CASSEEQGADSPLHF	TGTGCCAGCAGTGAAGAACAGGGGGCTGATTCACCCCTCCACTTT
TRBV28	TRBJ2-7	.	TRBD2	CASSPPGLAASYEQYF	TGTGCCAGCAGTCCTCCGGGACTAGCGGCCTCCTACGAGCAGTACTTC
TRBV2	TRBJ1-6	once	.	CASSEVSGSRYSPLHF	TGTGCCAGCAGTGAAGTATCGGGGAGCCGCTATTCACCCCTCCACTTT
TRBV7-3	TRBJ1-1	few	.	CASSYLMNTEAFF	TGTGCCAGCAGCTACTTAATGAACACTGAAGCTTTCTTT
TRBV28	TRBJ1-4	.	TRBD1	CASSSLNRGRDEKLFF	TGTGCCAGCAGTTCCCTTAACAGGGGGCGGGATGAAAAACTGTTTTTT
TRBV15	TRBJ2-2	.	TRBD1	CATSRDLDRGSTGELFF	TGTGCCACCAGCAGAGATCTGGACAGGGGTTCCACCGGGGAGCTGTTTTTT
TRBV5-1	TRBJ2-7	.	.	CASSLPGSLSYEQYF	TGCGCCAGCAGCCTTCCGGGGTCTTTATCCTACGAGCAGTACTTC
TRBV7-9	TRBJ1-4	.	.	CASSLDVGADEKLFF	TGTGCCAGCAGCTTAGACGTGGGGGCGGATGAAAAACTGTTTTTT
TRBV9	TRBJ2-2	.	TRBD2	CASSVLSGRAAGELFF	TGTGCCAGCAGCGTCCTTAGCGGGAGGGCCGCCGGGGAGCTGTTTTTT